This TCR beta chain was sequenced for a study of T cell repertoires in cytomegalovirus infection. On the study more broadly: Evidence of both CMV infection and a matching HLA type came from public TCR beta signatures.

Study-level points and caveats: Adding up the frequency of public TCR beta families identified people who carried CMV plus the relevant HLA.

TCRdb called the reads again in MiXCR, with one record for every CDR3 protein. The sample lists roughly 920,000 distinct CDR3 sequences; around a third were seen once. There are 16 residues in the CDR3. Germline assignment: CDR1 MNHEY and CDR2 SVGAGI. V dropped 4 bases and J dropped 1 base, with 14 bases sitting between them. This clonotype was seen only once. The antigen is not known. This TCR came from a human donor in good health (CMV status not recorded). Some clones in this sample may be carry-over from other donors' samples. Sequencing was performed on cultured CD8+ T cells from PBMCs, taken from culture after CMV antigen stimulation. V is TRBV6-5 and J is TRBJ2-1; a weak D match, TRBD2 (6 bases). CDR3 in DNA: TGTGCCAGCAGTTTCTCTGGGGAGGCGTCCTACAATGAGCAGTTCTTC. This codes for CASSFSGEASYNEQFF.